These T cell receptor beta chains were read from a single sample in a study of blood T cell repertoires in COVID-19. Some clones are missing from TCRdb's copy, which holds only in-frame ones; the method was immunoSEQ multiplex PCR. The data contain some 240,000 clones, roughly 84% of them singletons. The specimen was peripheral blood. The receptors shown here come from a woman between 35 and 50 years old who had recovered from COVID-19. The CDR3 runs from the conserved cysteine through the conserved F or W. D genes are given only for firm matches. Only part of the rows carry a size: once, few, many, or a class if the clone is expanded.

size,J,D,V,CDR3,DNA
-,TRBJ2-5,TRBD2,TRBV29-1,CSVPHGSSGGAWETQYF,TGCAGCGTCCCCCATGGGTCTAGCGGGGGGGCATGGGAGACCCAGTACTTC
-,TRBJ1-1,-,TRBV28,CASSPFASTEAFF,TGTGCCAGCAGTCCCTTTGCGAGCACTGAAGCTTTCTTT
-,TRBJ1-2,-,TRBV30,CAWTPTSTRYGYTF,TGTGCCTGGACCCCTACGTCGACGAGGTATGGCTACACCTTC
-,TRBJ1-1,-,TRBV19,CASSTGGVISAFF,TGTGCCAGTAGTACGGGGGGGGTGATTTCAGCTTTCTTT
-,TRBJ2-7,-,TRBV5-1,CASNRDGYEQYF,TGCGCCAGCAACAGGGACGGCTACGAGCAGTACTTC
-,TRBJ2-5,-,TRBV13,CASSLEGRSETQYF,TGTGCCAGCAGCTTAGAGGGGAGGTCAGAGACCCAGTACTTC
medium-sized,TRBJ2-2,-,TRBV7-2,CASTPPAGKLFF,TGTGCCAGTACTCCTCCCGCCGGGAAGCTGTTTTTT
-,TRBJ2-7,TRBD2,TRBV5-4,CASSSGGGASYEQYF,TGTGCCAGCAGCTCGGGAGGGGGGGCCTCCTACGAGCAGTACTTC
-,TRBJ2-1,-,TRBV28,CASSFFSSYNEQFF,TGTGCCAGCAGTTTTTTCAGCTCCTACAATGAGCAGTTCTTC
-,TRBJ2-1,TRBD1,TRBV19,CASSTSYRGRYEQFF,TGTGCCAGTAGTACCTCATACAGGGGGCGGTATGAGCAGTTCTTC
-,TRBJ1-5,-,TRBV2,CASSMRDPVYPSNQPQHF,TGTGCCAGCAGTATGAGGGATCCGGTGTATCCTAGCAATCAGCCCCAGCATTTT
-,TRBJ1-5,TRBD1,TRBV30,CAWSVGQGNQPQHF,TGTGCCTGGAGTGTGGGACAGGGCAATCAGCCCCAGCATTTT
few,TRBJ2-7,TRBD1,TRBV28,CASSLWGTGDYEQYF,TGTGCCAGCAGTTTATGGGGGACAGGGGACTACGAGCAGTACTTC
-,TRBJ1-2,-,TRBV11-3,CASSFQGSSGYTF,TGTGCCAGCAGCTTCCAGGGTTCGAGTGGCTACACCTTC
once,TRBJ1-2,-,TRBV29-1,CSVEGAGYKTF,TGCAGCGTTGAAGGGGCAGGGTATAAGACCTTC
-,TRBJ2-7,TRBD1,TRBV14,CASSQFPGQGNEQYF,TGTGCCAGCAGCCAATTTCCGGGACAGGGGAACGAGCAGTACTTC
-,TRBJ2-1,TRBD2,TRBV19,CASTQSGIEQFF,TGTGCCAGTACCCAAAGCGGGATTGAGCAGTTCTTC
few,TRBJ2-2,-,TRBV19,CASSPTITAGTGELFF,TGTGCCAGTAGTCCCACAATCACGGCAGGGACCGGGGAGCTGTTTTTT
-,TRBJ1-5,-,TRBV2,CASSEMAEGPNGPQHF,TGTGCCAGCAGTGAAATGGCGGAGGGTCCTAATGGGCCCCAGCATTTT
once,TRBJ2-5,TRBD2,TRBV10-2,CASKGMGGGAAETQYF,TGCGCCAGCAAGGGTATGGGCGGGGGGGCTGCGGAGACCCAGTACTTC
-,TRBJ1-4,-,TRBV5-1,CASSLGGMTNEKLFF,TGCGCCAGCAGCTTGGGTGGCATGACTAATGAAAAACTGTTTTTT
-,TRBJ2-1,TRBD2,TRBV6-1,CASSSSGRRVEQFF,TGTGCCAGCAGTTCTAGCGGGCGGAGAGTGGAGCAGTTCTTC
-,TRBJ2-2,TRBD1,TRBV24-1,CATSDPGQGLTGELFF,TGTGCCACCAGTGATCCAGGACAGGGACTTACTGGGGAGCTGTTTTTT
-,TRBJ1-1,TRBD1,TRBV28,CASSLRGTANTEAFF,TGTGCCAGCAGTTTAAGGGGGACAGCGAACACTGAAGCTTTCTTT